This T cell receptor (beta chain) was retrieved from a study of vaccination and CD4 T cells after COVID-19. Looking at the study overall: The convalescent group had six males, four females, seven Caucasians, two Asians, one multiracial. The authors used overlapping spike peptides from SARS-CoV-2, HCoV-NL63, HCoV-OC43 and HCoV-229E to stimulate cells.

This clonotype is labeled medium-sized. Its specificity is unknown. The treatment here: roughly 10-day PBMC culture with coronavirus spike peptide pools or control peptides (ViraFEST assay). The V end was cut by 3 bases, the J end by 4 bases, with 10 bases between. From germline, CDR1 is GTSNPN and CDR2 SVGIG (reference sequence). CDR3 length equals 13 residues. Sequenced with the Oncomine TCR Beta short-read assay was DNA taken from cultured CD4+ T cells. The template was genomic DNA from cultured CD4+ T cells. Each CDR3 protein gets one entry after TCRdb re-called the PCR reads with MiXCR. Of roughly 17,000 distinct CDR3 sequences in the sample, 23% are singletons; the top ten hold 7% to 8.5%.

The sequenced sample was cultured CD4+ T cells from blood. The rearrangement uses TRBV30 and TRBJ1-5, with D possibly TRBD1 on 5 matching bases. This sequence originates from a human donor with COVID-19. The CDR3 nucleotides are TGTGCCTGGAGCACAGGCAGTAATCAGCCCCAGCATTTT. Translated: CAWSTGSNQPQHF.